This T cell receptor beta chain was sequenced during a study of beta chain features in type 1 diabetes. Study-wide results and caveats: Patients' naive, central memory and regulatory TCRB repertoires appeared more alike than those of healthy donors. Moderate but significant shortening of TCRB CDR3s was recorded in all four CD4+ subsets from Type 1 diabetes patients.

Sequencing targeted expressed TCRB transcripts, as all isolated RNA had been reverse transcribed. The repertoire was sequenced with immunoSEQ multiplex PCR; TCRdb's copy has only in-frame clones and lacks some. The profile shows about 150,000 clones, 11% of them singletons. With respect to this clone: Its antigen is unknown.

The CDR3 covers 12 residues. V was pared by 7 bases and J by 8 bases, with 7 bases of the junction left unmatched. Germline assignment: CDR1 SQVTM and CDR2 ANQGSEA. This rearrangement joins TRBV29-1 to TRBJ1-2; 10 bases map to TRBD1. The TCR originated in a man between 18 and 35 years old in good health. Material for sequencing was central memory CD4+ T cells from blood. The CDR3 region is CSESTGGGGYTF. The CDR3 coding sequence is TGCAGCGAATCGACAGGGGGCGGAGGCTACACCTTC.